The sample holds many counts of the clone carrying this TCR beta chain. The data were taken from a study of T-cell reconstitution after alpha-beta-depleted transplantation in children. Unique molecular identifiers were incorporated when the TCRbeta library was constructed. In TCRdb, the PCR reads were re-called with MiXCR into one record per CDR3 protein. The repertoire holds about 110,000 distinct CDR3 sequences, with 10% as singletons. Between the trimmed V and J ends, which lost 6 bases and 7 bases, there was a span of 18 bases. Germline lookup yields CDR1 SQVTM and CDR2 ANQGSEA. The CDR3 consists of 13 residues.

The source material was PBMCs from the stem cell graft donor, sampled from the stem cell graft. The chain joins TRBV29-1 to TRBJ2-5; possible D gene TRBD2, 6 bases. This clonotype was obtained from a human donor who donated a stem cell graft to a child with acute lymphoblastic leukemia. CDR3 DNA: TGCAGCGTCGGGGTCGCAAAGGGAGGGACCCAGTACTTC. It codes for CSVGVAKGGTQYF.